These 24 T cell receptor beta chains share one sample of origin, sequenced in a study of T cell responses to AZD1222 COVID-19 vaccine. Assay: immunoSEQ multiplex PCR; the TCRdb copy retains only in-frame clones and omits some. The table records around 130,000 clones, nearly 95% of them present only once. Sequenced material: peripheral blood, taken on day 0 of AZD1222 vaccination. The receptors come from an adult in good health.

The chain uses TRBV10-2 and TRBJ1-5, with 8 bases aligning to TRBD1. The J segment lost 6 bases and the V segment lost 2 bases, leaving 3 bases of the junction unmatched. The CDR3 loop spans 14 amino acids. Germline V gene sequence: CDR1 WSHSY, CDR2 SAAADI. The CDR3 coding sequence is TGCGCCAGCAGTGAGCAGGGGGCAGTTCAGCCCCAGCATTTT. Amino acids: CASSEQGAVQPQHF.

The DNA of the CDR3 is TGTGCCAGCTACGAGGGCAGGGGAGATCAGCCCCAGCATTTT. As protein: CASYEGRGDQPQHF. The chain combines TRBV28 with TRBJ1-5; D is perhaps TRBD1 (6 bases). Looked up from germline, CDR1 is MDHEN and CDR2 is SYDVKM. This CDR3 is 14 amino acids long. Deletions cut 8 bases from V and 5 bases from J, with 16 bases between.

The J gene is TRBJ2-5, the V gene TRBV7-9; 7 bases map to TRBD1. The junction had 0 bases not matched to a gene; V was cut back by 1 base and J by 1 base. The CDR3 contains 14 residues. Per germline, CDR1 SEHNR and CDR2 FQNEAQ (reference sequence). The CDR3 sequence is CASSLGTGQETQYF. The DNA of the CDR3 is TGTGCCAGCAGCTTAGGGACAGGCCAAGAGACCCAGTACTTC.

The chain joins TRBV29-1 to TRBJ1-5; D ambiguous. Per the germline V gene, CDR1 is SQVTM and CDR2 is ANQGSEA. This CDR3 is 12 amino acids long. V was pared by 4 bases and J by 11 bases, with 15 bases between. The CDR3 nucleotides read TGCAGCGTTGTCGGGTTGGATTGGGCCCAGCATTTT. It translates to CSVVGLDWAQHF.

The CDR3 loop is CASSYGREAFF. The CDR3 nucleotides are TGTGCCAGCAGTTACGGGAGGGAAGCTTTCTTT. The chain combines TRBV6-5 with TRBJ1-1, with D uncertain. Germline-derived CDR1 and CDR2 are MNHEY and SVGAGI. Trimming removed 2 bases from V and 8 bases from J, with 6 bases in between. CDR3 size: 11 residues.

This clone was recorded once. The J gene is TRBJ1-1, the V gene TRBV5-1, with TRBD1 as a possible D gene (5 bases). This CDR3 spans 16 amino acids. Trimming left V 0 bases short and J 5 bases short, with 17 bases between. CDR1 is SGHRS, CDR2 YFSETQ, per germline. CDR3 nucleotide sequence: TGCGCCAGCAGCTTGGCAATGGAGGGGATGGGGACTGAAGCTTTCTTT. Encoded protein: CASSLAMEGMGTEAFF.

The chain links TRBV7-3 to TRBJ2-1, with D uncertain. The V end lost 5 bases, the J end lost 10 bases, and 18 bases lay between the germline ends. Germline V CDR1 and CDR2: SGHTA, FQGTGA. The CDR3 is 14 residues long. CDR3 loop: CASSPEVADGEQFF. In DNA form, the CDR3 reads TGTGCCAGCAGCCCCGAGGTGGCAGATGGGGAGCAGTTCTTC.

The chain employs TRBV3-1 (or the pseudogene TRBV3-2) and TRBJ1-2; D uncertain. The CDR3 is 14 amino acids. Trimming shortened V by 4 bases and J by 1 base, and 10 bases separated the two germline ends. The germline V gene encodes CDR1 LGHDT and CDR2 YNNKEL (reference sequence). CDR3 protein: CASSRRAGNYGYTF. In DNA form, the CDR3 reads TGTGCCAGCAGCCGAAGGGCCGGTAACTATGGCTACACCTTC.

This rearrangement joins TRBV2 to TRBJ1-5; the match to TRBD1 covers 7 bases. Germline assignment: CDR1 SNHLY and CDR2 FYNNEI. The CDR3 extends over 13 amino acids. V lost 3 bases and J lost 6; bases outside the gene matches: 2. CDR3 loop: CASSDAGGQPQHF. In DNA form, the CDR3 reads TGTGCCAGCAGTGATGCAGGGGGTCAGCCCCAGCATTTT.

The table lists this clone with a few counts. J is TRBJ1-2 and V is TRBV11-2; 10 bases agree with TRBD1. V lost 5 bases and J lost 5; bases outside the gene matches: 8. Germline V lookup: CDR1 SGHAT, CDR2 FQNNGV. The CDR3 spans 15 residues. This CDR3 is CASSPAGQGQYGYTF. CDR3 coding DNA: TGTGCCAGCAGCCCAGCGGGACAGGGGCAATATGGCTACACCTTC.

This clone was recorded only once. This rearrangement joins TRBV3-1 (or the pseudogene TRBV3-2) to TRBJ2-5; D gene unclear. V gave up 1 base and J gave up 5 bases, with 17 bases separating them. CDR3 length equals 16 residues. CDR1 is LGHDT, CDR2 YNNKEL, per germline (reference sequence). CDR3 region: CASSQGVSTVGETQYF. The CDR3 nucleotides are TGTGCCAGCAGCCAAGGGGTCTCTACAGTCGGCGAGACCCAGTACTTC.

This clone has a single count. The gene calls are TRBV12-3 or TRBV12-4 and TRBJ1-2; tentatively, D is TRBD1 (5 bases). The V end lost 6 bases, the J end lost 13 bases, and 21 bases lay between the germline ends. The CDR3 is made up of 13 amino acids. In DNA, the CDR3 is TGTGCCAGCAGCATTTTCCCCCGGGGCGCGTCCACCTTC. Translation gives CASSIFPRGASTF.

V usage is TRBV2 and J usage is TRBJ1-1, with no clear D. The CDR3 totals 9 residues. The germline V gene encodes CDR1 SNHLY and CDR2 FYNNEI. This CDR3 reads CASVEGAFF. The CDR3 DNA reads as TGTGCTTCAGTCGAAGGAGCTTTCTTT.

The gene calls are TRBV6-1 and TRBJ1-2; D possibly corresponds to TRBD1 (6 bases). Trimming took 3 bases from V and 5 from J, leaving 16 bases between them. Germline V gene sequence: CDR1 MNHNS, CDR2 SASEGT. The CDR3 runs 15 residues. The CDR3 DNA follows: TGTGCCAGCAGTGATTATCCCGGGACAACATATGGCTACACCTTC. This encodes CASSDYPGTTYGYTF.

The gene calls are TRBV2 and TRBJ1-5, with a possible D match to TRBD1 (5 bases). The CDR3 extends over 13 amino acids. Trimming pared 7 bases from V and 7 bases from J, leaving 14 bases between. CDR1 and CDR2 (germline): SNHLY, FYNNEI. CDR3 residues: CASMWDSRQPQHF. CDR3 DNA sequence: TGTGCCAGCATGTGGGACTCTCGACAGCCCCAGCATTTT. The full variable domain, with the rest looked up from reference TRBV2 and TRBJ1-5, is EPEVTQTPSHQVTQMGQEVILRCVPISNHLYFYWYRQILGQKVEFLVSFYNNEISEKSEIFDDQFSVERPDGSNFTLKIRSTKLEDSAMYFCASMWDSRQPQHFGDGTRLSIL.

V gene TRBV3-1 (or the pseudogene TRBV3-2) combines with J gene TRBJ1-1, with TRBD1 as a possible D gene (5 bases). V dropped 1 base and J dropped 11 bases, with 11 bases sitting between them. The length of the CDR3 is 12 residues. CDR1 and CDR2 (germline): LGHDT, YNNKEL (reference sequence). The CDR3 DNA reads TGTGCCAGCAGCCAAGGTTTGACAGTGGCTTTCTTT. The encoded protein is CASSQGLTVAFF.

CDR3 protein: CAWSVLTGVLGEQFF. CDR3 sequence (DNA): TGTGCCTGGAGTGTACTTACGGGAGTCCTCGGTGAGCAGTTCTTC. The chain carries TRBV30 and TRBJ2-1, with D perhaps TRBD2 (6 bases). The V gene's germline CDR1 is GTSNPN and CDR2 SVGIG (reference sequence). CDR3 size: 15 residues. Trimming removed 0 bases at V and 9 bases at J, with 18 bases between. Full variable domain (missing parts from reference TRBV30 and TRBJ2-1): SQTIHQWPATLVQPVGSPLSLECTVEGTSNPNLYWYRQAAGRGLQLLFYSVGIGQISSEVPQNLSASRPQDRQFILSSKKLLLSDSGFYLCAWSVLTGVLGEQFFGPGTRLTVL.

The chain couples TRBV25-1 to TRBJ1-2; D ambiguous. The CDR3 runs 10 residues. CDR1 and CDR2 (germline): MGHDK, SYGVNS. Deletions cut 10 bases from V and 4 bases from J, with 7 bases between. CDR3: CATYFYGYTF. CDR3 coding DNA: TGTGCCACCTACTTCTATGGCTACACCTTC.

V gene TRBV6-5 combines with J gene TRBJ1-5; D is uncertain. The CDR3 length is 12 residues. Trimming cost V 5 bases and J 4 bases, with 6 bases left between them. Germline assignment: CDR1 MNHEY and CDR2 SVGAGI. The DNA for the CDR3 is TGTGCCAGCAGTCACAGAAATCAGCCCCAGCATTTT. Translating it yields CASSHRNQPQHF.

The chain carries TRBV6-5 and TRBJ1-6, with a weak D call TRBD1 (5 bases). The CDR3 runs 15 residues. With 0 bases removed from V and 7 bases from J, the gap between germline ends came to 10 bases. Germline V gene data show CDR1 as MNHEY and CDR2 as SVGAGI. CDR3 DNA sequence: TGTGCCAGCAGTTACTCGAGCCAGGGCAATTCACCCCTCCACTTT. It translates to CASSYSSQGNSPLHF.

The gene calls are TRBV28 and TRBJ2-7; D is undetermined. This CDR3 has 11 amino acids. The ends were cut back, 8 bases at V and 2 bases at J, with 7 bases in the middle. Per germline, CDR1 MDHEN and CDR2 SYDVKM. DNA of the CDR3: TGTGCCAGCGGGTTGACCTACGAGCAGTACTTC. This gives the protein CASGLTYEQYF.

This clone was observed a single time. V gene TRBV2 combines with J gene TRBJ2-7; a weak D match, TRBD1 (5 bases). The CDR3 loop spans 13 amino acids. Deletions cut 10 bases from V and 6 bases from J, with 19 bases between. CDR1 and CDR2 from the germline V gene are SNHLY and FYNNEI. CDR3 residues: CATVRPGSAEQYF. The CDR3 region has the DNA TGTGCCACGGTCCGCCCAGGGTCGGCCGAGCAGTACTTC.

The chain couples TRBV11-2 to TRBJ2-7, with D uncertain. The V gene lost 0 bases and the J gene lost 6 bases, with 12 bases spanning the gap. In germline, CDR1 is SGHAT, CDR2 FQNNGV. The CDR3 spans 14 residues. CDR3 coding DNA: TGTGCCAGCAGCTTAGATCGTCGATCGGGCGAGCAGTACTTC. Residues: CASSLDRRSGEQYF.

The chain employs TRBV30 and TRBJ1-2; 9 bases are a match to TRBD1. V shed 4 bases and J 3 bases; nucleotides not matched to a gene: 6. The CDR3 has 14 residues. Germline CDR1 GTSNPN, CDR2 SVGIG (reference sequence). The CDR3 DNA sequence: TGTGCCTGGACGCAGGACAGGGGTTACTATGGCTACACCTTC. Translation gives CAWTQDRGYYGYTF.